One TCR beta chain is described in this entry. Its antigen is not identified. Trimming took 1 base from V and 3 from J, leaving 10 bases between them. Per germline, CDR1 SGHNT and CDR2 YYREEE (reference sequence). This CDR3 has 14 residues. The sample originates from a study of T cells after yellow fever vaccination. In TCRdb, the 5' RACE reads were re-called with MiXCR into one record per CDR3 protein. The data show about 320,000 distinct CDR3 sequences, 4% to 5.5% seen once. The study, taken as a whole, reports: Overall, a small share of clonotypes was seen in both CD4 and CD8 compartments. Booster sampling recovered most clones from primary vaccination (nearly 98% CD4, approximately 90% CD8).

The receptor comes from a man younger than 35 who received the YFV17D yellow fever vaccine. The chain is built from TRBV5-4 and TRBJ2-5, with D unresolved. The sequencing used PBMCs, collected 15 days after the yellow fever booster vaccination. The CDR3, as DNA: TGTGCCAGCAGCTTGCACGGCGGAAAAGAGACCCAGTACTTC. This sequence encodes CASSLHGGKETQYF.